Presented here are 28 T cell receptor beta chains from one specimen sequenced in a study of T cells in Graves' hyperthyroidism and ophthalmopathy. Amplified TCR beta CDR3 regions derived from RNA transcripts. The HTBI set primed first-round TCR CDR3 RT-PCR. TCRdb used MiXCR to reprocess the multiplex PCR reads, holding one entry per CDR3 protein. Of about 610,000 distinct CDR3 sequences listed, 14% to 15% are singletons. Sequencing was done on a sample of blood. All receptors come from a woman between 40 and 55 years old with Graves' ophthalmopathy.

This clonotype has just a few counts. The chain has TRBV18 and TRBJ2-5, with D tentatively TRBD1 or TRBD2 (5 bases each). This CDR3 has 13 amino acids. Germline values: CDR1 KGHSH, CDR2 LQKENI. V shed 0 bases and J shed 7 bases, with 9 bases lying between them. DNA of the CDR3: TGTGCCAGCTCACCACCGGAGGACACGACCCAGTACTTC. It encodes CASSPPEDTTQYF.

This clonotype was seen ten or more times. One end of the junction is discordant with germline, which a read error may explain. The CDR3 DNA sequence: TGTGCCGGCAGCTTAGGTCTGGGGGCTACCTACGGGCAGTACTTC. Protein: CAGSLGLGATYGQYF. The chain recombines TRBV7-8 with TRBJ2-7, with a tentative D call TRBD1 (6 bases). The CDR3 length is 15 residues. Germline lookup yields CDR1 SGHVS and CDR2 FQNEAQ.

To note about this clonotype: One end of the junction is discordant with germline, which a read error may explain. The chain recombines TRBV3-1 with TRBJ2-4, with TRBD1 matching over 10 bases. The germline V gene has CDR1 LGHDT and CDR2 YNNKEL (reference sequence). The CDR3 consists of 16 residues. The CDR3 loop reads CASSLGDRGAKSIQYF. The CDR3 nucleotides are TGTGCCAGCAGCCTAGGGGACAGGGGAGCCAAAAGCATTCAGTACTTC. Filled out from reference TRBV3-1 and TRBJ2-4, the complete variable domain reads DTAVSQTPKYLVTQMGNDKSIKCEQNLGHDTMYWYKQDSKKFLKIMFSYNNKELIINETVPNRFSPKSPDKAHLNLHINSLELGDSAVYFCASSLGDRGAKSIQYFGAGTRLSVL.

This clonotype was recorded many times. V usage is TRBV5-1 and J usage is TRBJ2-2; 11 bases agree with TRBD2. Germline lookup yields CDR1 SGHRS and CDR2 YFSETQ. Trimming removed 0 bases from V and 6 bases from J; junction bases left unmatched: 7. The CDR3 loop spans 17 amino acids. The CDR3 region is CASSLALAGGSAGELFF. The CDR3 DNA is TGCGCCAGCAGCTTGGCGCTAGCGGGAGGAAGTGCCGGGGAGCTGTTTTTT.

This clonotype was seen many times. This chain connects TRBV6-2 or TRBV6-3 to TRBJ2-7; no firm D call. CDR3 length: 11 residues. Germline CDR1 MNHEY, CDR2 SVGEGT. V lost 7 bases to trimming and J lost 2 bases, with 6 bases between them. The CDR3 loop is CASTTTYEQYF. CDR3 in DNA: TGTGCCAGCACAACGACCTACGAGCAGTACTTC.

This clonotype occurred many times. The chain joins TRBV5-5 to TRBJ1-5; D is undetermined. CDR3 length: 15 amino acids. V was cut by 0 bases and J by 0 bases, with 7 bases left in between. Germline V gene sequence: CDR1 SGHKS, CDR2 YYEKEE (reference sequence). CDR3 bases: TGTGCCAGCAGCTTGGTGCCCGGTAGCAATCAGCCCCAGCATTTT. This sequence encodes CASSLVPGSNQPQHF. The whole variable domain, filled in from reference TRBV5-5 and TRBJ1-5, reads DAGVTQSPTHLIKTRGQQVTLRCSPISGHKSVSWYQQVLGQGPQFIFQYYEKEERGRGNFPDRFSARQFPNYSSELNVNALLLGDSALYLCASSLVPGSNQPQHFGDGTRLSIL.

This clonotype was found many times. This CDR3 reads CASSREPGDEQYF. The CDR3 DNA follows: TGTGCCAGCAGCAGGGAGCCCGGCGACGAGCAGTACTTC. The chain recombines TRBV28 with TRBJ2-7, with D possibly being TRBD1 or TRBD2 (5 bases each). The CDR3 is 13 residues long. CDR1 and CDR2 from the germline V gene are MDHEN and SYDVKM. The V gene lost 6 bases and the J gene lost 5 bases, with 14 bases spanning the gap.

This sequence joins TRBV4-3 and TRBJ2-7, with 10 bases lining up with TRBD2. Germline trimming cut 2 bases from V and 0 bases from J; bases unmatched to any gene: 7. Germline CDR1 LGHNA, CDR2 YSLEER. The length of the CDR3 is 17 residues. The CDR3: CASSQKIAGGDSYEQYF. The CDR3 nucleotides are TGCGCCAGCAGCCAAAAAATAGCGGGAGGTGACTCCTACGAGCAGTACTTC.

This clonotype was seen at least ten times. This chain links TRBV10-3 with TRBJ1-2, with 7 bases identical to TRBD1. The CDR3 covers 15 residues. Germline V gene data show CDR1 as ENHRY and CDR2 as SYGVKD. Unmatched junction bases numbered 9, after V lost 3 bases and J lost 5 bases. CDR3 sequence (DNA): TGTGCCATCAGTGAAGCTCCAGGGACAGCATATGGCTACACCTTC. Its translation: CAISEAPGTAYGYTF.

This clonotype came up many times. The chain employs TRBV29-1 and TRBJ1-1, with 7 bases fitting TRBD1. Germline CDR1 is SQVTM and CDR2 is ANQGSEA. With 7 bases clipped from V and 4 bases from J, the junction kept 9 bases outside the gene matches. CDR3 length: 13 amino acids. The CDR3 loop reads CSAEQGSGTEAFF. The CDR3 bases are TGCAGCGCCGAACAGGGGTCGGGCACTGAAGCTTTCTTT.

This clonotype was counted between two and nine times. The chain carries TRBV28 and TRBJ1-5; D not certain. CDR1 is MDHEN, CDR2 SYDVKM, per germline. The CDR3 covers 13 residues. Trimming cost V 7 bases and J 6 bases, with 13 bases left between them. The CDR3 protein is CASNWNVGQPQHF. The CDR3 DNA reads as TGTGCCAGCAACTGGAATGTGGGTCAGCCCCAGCATTTT.

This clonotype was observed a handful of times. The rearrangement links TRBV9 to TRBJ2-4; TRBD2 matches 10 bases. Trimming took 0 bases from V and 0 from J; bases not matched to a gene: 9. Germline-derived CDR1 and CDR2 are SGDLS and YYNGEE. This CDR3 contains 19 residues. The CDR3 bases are TGTGCCAGCAGCGTAGGTACTAGCGGGGCCACTTTAGCCAAAAACATTCAGTACTTC. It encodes CASSVGTSGATLAKNIQYF.

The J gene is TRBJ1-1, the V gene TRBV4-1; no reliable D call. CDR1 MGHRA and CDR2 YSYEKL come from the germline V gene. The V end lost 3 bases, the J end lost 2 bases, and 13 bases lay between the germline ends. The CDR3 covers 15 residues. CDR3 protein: CASSHLSGSNTEAFF. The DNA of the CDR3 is TGCGCCAGCAGCCACCTTTCCGGGTCTAACACTGAAGCTTTCTTT.

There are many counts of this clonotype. The CDR3 is CASSIGVGGTRNTEAFF. The CDR3 coding sequence is TGTGCCAGTAGTATAGGGGTGGGGGGAACGCGGAACACTGAAGCTTTCTTT. The chain uses TRBV19 and TRBJ1-1, with D possibly TRBD1 on 5 matching bases. V lost 1 base, J lost 1 base, and 16 bases lay in between. From germline, CDR1 is LNHDA and CDR2 SQIVND (reference sequence). The CDR3 is 17 residues long.

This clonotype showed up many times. The DNA for the CDR3 is TGTGCCAGCAGGTTGGACAGTGAGGAAGGGACCCAGTACTTC. It codes for CASRLDSEEGTQYF. V gene TRBV6-5 combines with J gene TRBJ2-5; D possibly corresponds to TRBD1 (6 bases). Germline loops: CDR1 MNHEY, CDR2 SVGAGI. The V gene lost 6 bases and the J gene lost 7 bases, with 18 bases spanning the gap. The CDR3 runs to 14 residues.

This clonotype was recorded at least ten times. CDR3: CASSLAGPSSYEQYF. In nucleotides, the CDR3 is TGTGCCAGCAGCTTGGCGGGGCCTAGCTCCTACGAGCAGTACTTC. This sequence joins TRBV7-2 and TRBJ2-7; possible D gene TRBD2, 6 bases. This CDR3 is 15 amino acids long. V was cut by 3 bases and J by 0 bases, with 12 bases left in between. The germline V gene has CDR1 SGHTA and CDR2 FQGNSA.

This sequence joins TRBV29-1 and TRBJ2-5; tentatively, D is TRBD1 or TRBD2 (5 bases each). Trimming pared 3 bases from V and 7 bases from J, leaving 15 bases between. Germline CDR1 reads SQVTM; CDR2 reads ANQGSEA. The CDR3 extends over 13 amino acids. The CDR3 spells CSVDRDLWGTQYF. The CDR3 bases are TGCAGCGTTGATCGGGACCTCTGGGGGACCCAGTACTTC.

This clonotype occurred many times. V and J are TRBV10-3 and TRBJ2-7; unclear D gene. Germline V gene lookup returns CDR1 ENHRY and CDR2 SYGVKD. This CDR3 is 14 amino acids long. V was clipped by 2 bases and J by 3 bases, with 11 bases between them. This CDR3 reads CAISEGASGYEQYF. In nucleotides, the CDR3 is TGTGCCATCAGTGAGGGAGCGTCGGGCTACGAGCAGTACTTC.

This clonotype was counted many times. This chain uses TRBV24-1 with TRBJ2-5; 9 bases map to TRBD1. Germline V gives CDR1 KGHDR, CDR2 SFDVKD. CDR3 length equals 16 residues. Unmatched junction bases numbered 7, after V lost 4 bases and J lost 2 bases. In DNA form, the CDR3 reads TGTGCCACCAGTGACCCAGGACAGGGGACTCAAGAGACCCAGTACTTC. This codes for CATSDPGQGTQETQYF.

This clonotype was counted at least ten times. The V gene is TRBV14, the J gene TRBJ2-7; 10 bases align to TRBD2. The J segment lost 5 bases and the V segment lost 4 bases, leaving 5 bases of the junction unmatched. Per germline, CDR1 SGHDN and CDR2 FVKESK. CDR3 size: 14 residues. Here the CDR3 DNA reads TGTGCCAGCAGCCCTCTAGCGGGAGACGACGAGCAGTACTTC. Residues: CASSPLAGDDEQYF. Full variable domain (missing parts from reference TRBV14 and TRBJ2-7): EAGVTQFPSHSVIEKGQTVTLRCDPISGHDNLYWYRRVMGKEIKFLLHFVKESKQDESGMPNNRFLAERTGGTYSTLKVQPAELEDSGVYFCASSPLAGDDEQYFGPGTRLTVT.

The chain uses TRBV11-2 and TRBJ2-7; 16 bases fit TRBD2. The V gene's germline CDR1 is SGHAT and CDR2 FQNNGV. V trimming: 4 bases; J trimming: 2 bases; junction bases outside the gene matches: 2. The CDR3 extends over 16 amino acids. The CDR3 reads CASSWGLAGGPYEQYF. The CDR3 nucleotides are TGTGCCAGCAGCTGGGGACTAGCGGGAGGGCCCTACGAGCAGTACTTC. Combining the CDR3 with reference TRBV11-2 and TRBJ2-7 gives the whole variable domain EAGVAQSPRYKIIEKRQSVAFWCNPISGHATLYWYQQILGQGPKLLIQFQNNGVVDDSQLPKDRFSAERLKGVDSTLKIQPAKLEDSAVYLCASSWGLAGGPYEQYFGPGTRLTVT.

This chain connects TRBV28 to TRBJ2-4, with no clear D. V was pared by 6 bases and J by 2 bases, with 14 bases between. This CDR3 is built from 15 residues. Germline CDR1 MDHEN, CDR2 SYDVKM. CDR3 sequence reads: CASSPLSQTKNIQYF. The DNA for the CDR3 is TGTGCCAGCAGCCCATTATCGCAGACCAAAAACATTCAGTACTTC. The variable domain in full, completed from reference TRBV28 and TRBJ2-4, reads DVKVTQSSRYLVKRTGEKVFLECVQDMDHENMFWYRQDPGLGLRLIYFSYDVKMKEKGDIPEGYSVSREKKERFSLILESASTNQTSMYLCASSPLSQTKNIQYFGAGTRLSVL.

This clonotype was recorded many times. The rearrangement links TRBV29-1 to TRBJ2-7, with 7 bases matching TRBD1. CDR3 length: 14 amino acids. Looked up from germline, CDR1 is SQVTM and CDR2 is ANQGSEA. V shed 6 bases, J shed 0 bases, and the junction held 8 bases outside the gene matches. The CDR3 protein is CSVSPGQYSYEQYF. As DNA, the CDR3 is TGCAGCGTCTCTCCGGGACAGTACTCCTACGAGCAGTACTTC.

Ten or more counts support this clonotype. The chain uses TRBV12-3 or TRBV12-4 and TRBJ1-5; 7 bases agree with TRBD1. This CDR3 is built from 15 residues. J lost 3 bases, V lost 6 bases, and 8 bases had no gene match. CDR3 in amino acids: CASRETGDPNQPQHF. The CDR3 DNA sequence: TGTGCCAGCAGGGAAACAGGGGATCCCAATCAGCCCCAGCATTTT.

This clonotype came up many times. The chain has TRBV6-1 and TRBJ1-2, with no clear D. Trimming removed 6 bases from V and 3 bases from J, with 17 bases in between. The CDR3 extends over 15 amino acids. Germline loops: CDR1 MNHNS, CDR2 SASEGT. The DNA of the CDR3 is TGTGCCAGCAGCAAATTCACCGACGGGGACTATGGCTACACCTTC. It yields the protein CASSKFTDGDYGYTF.

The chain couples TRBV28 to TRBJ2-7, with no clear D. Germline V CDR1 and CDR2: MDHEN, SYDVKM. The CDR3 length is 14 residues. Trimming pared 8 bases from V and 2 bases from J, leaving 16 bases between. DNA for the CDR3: TGTGCCAGCTTTGGGAATTCTGAAGCCTACGAGCAGTACTTC. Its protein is CASFGNSEAYEQYF.

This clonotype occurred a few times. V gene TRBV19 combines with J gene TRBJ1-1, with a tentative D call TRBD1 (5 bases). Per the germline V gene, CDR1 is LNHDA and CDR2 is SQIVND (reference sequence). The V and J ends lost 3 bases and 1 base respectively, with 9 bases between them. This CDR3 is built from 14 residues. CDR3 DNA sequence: TGTGCCAGTAGTATTGGAGGACAGAACACTGAAGCTTTCTTT. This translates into CASSIGGQNTEAFF. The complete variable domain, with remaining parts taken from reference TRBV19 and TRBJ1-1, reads DGGITQSPKYLFRKEGQNVTLSCEQNLNHDAMYWYRQDPGQGLRLIYYSQIVNDFQKGDIAEGYSVSREKKESFPLTVTSAQKNPTAFYLCASSIGGQNTEAFFGQGTRLTVV.

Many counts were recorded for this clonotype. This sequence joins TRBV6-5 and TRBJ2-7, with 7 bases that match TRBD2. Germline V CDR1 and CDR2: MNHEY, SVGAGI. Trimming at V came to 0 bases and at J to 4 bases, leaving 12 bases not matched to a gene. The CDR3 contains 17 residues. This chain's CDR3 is CASSYSPRTSVFYEQYF. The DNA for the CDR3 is TGTGCCAGCAGTTACTCCCCAAGAACTAGCGTATTTTACGAGCAGTACTTC.